One sample yielded the 32 T cell receptor beta chains listed below, sequenced in a study of CD8+ T cells in alopecia areata. Once RNA had been extracted, it was reverse transcribed into cDNA to act as the sequencing template. Profiled with immunoSEQ multiplex PCR; TCRdb holds only in-frame clones, not every one. The sample has approximately 59,000 clones, approximately 45% seen once. The sample was CD8+ T cells sorted from blood, taken at week 0. Receptors originate from a human donor with alopecia areata.

The rearrangement uses TRBV7-9 and TRBJ2-1; no reliable D call. Trimming stripped 6 bases from V and 5 bases from J, with 14 bases between. This CDR3 has 14 amino acids. Germline V CDR1 and CDR2: SEHNR, FQNEAQ (reference sequence). CDR3 coding DNA: TGTGCCAGCAGGGCCCCCATCGCAAACAATGAGCAGTTCTTC. This codes for CASRAPIANNEQFF.

V and J are TRBV7-2 and TRBJ2-7; 7 bases are shared with TRBD1. From germline, CDR1 is SGHTA and CDR2 FQGNSA. CDR3 length: 14 residues. The ends lost 4 bases at V and 5 bases at J; junction bases unmatched: 8. The CDR3 loop is CASSSSRGWNEQYF. CDR3 DNA sequence: TGTGCCAGCAGCTCCTCCAGGGGGTGGAACGAGCAGTACTTC.

The V call is TRBV28, the J call TRBJ2-7; 8 bases agree with TRBD1. The CDR3 has 13 residues. Germline V gives CDR1 MDHEN, CDR2 SYDVKM. The V and J ends lost 7 bases and 5 bases, in that order; junction bases with no gene match: 7. The CDR3 protein is CASTPRGLDEQYF. In DNA form, the CDR3 reads TGTGCCAGCACCCCCAGGGGGCTGGACGAGCAGTACTTC.

The chain combines TRBV29-1 with TRBJ2-5; 10 bases align to TRBD1. The germline V gene encodes CDR1 SQVTM and CDR2 ANQGSEA. The CDR3 is 15 amino acids. The V and J ends lost 6 bases and 5 bases, in that order; junction bases with no gene match: 12. CDR3 sequence reads: CSVPIPGQGMETQYF. CDR3 bases: TGCAGCGTCCCGATCCCGGGACAGGGGATGGAGACCCAGTACTTC.

This clone was counted between two and nine times. This chain connects TRBV30 to TRBJ2-2, with unresolved D. The germline CDR1 and CDR2 sequences are GTSNPN and SVGIG (reference sequence). Trimming cost V 1 base and J 6 bases, with 9 bases left between them. The CDR3 covers 13 residues. The CDR3 protein is CAWSGVEPGELFF. CDR3 DNA: TGTGCCTGGAGTGGGGTCGAGCCCGGGGAGCTGTTTTTT.

This rearrangement joins TRBV27 to TRBJ2-7; either TRBD1 or TRBD2 may supply D (5 bases each). CDR1 MNHEY and CDR2 SMNVEV come from the germline V gene (reference sequence). Deletions cut 8 bases from V and 2 bases from J, with 16 bases between. CDR3 size: 14 residues. CDR3 nucleotides: TGTGCCAGCGGCCTTGGGACGAGTCCCTACGAGCAGTACTTC. It yields the protein CASGLGTSPYEQYF.

The chain uses TRBV4-1 and TRBJ2-3; perhaps D is TRBD1 or TRBD2 (5 bases each). Trimming took 0 bases from V and 2 from J, leaving 18 bases between them. From germline, CDR1 is MGHRA and CDR2 YSYEKL. The CDR3 length is 18 residues. CDR3 in amino acids: CASSQEGPQEQTTDTQYF. In nucleotides, the CDR3 is TGCGCCAGCAGCCAAGAGGGACCCCAGGAGCAGACCACAGATACGCAGTATTTT.

J is TRBJ1-1 and V is TRBV10-3; no clear D. Germline V CDR1 and CDR2: ENHRY, SYGVKD. This CDR3 spans 14 amino acids. V was trimmed by 2 bases and J by 2 bases, leaving 9 bases between them. The CDR3 coding sequence is TGTGCCATCAGTGAGGCGGACCCAAACACTGAAGCTTTCTTT. Its translation: CAISEADPNTEAFF.

This clone showed up just a few times. The CDR3 loop is CASSPKRPSGITGELFF. CDR3 in DNA: TGCGCCAGCAGCCCCAAAAGGCCTAGCGGGATAACCGGGGAGCTGTTTTTT. This rearrangement joins TRBV4-3 to TRBJ2-2; TRBD2 agrees at 9 bases. The CDR3 loop spans 17 amino acids. Per the germline V gene, CDR1 is LGHNA and CDR2 is YSLEER. Germline trimming cut 4 bases from V and 5 bases from J; bases unmatched to any gene: 11.

This clone has more than one count but fewer than ten. V gene TRBV6-7 combines with J gene TRBJ2-3; 7 nucleotides align to TRBD1. TRBV6-7 is placed among ORFs of uncertain function. The CDR3 extends over 14 amino acids. V shed 5 bases and J 4 bases; nucleotides not matched to a gene: 6. The CDR3 loop is CASSDGQDADTQYF. CDR3 sequence (DNA): TGTGCCAGCAGTGACGGACAGGACGCAGATACGCAGTATTTT.

This clone was recorded a few times. V and J are TRBV29-1 and TRBJ2-5, with D unresolved. The CDR3 is 13 residues long. Trimming removed 3 bases at V and 0 bases at J, with 8 bases between. Per germline, CDR1 SQVTM and CDR2 ANQGSEA. The CDR3: CSVDRKHQETQYF. In nucleotides, the CDR3 is TGCAGCGTTGACAGGAAGCACCAAGAGACCCAGTACTTC.

The rearrangement links TRBV29-1 to TRBJ2-5, with D hard to call. The V end lost 4 bases, the J end lost 6 bases, and 9 bases lay between the germline ends. Germline V gives CDR1 SQVTM, CDR2 ANQGSEA. The CDR3 runs 11 residues. Written as DNA, the CDR3 is TGCAGCGTTGTGTCCCGTCAGACCCAGTACTTC. Translation gives CSVVSRQTQYF.

The chain couples TRBV7-9 to TRBJ2-6, with 8 bases matching TRBD1. Germline V CDR1 and CDR2: SEHNR, FQNEAQ (reference sequence). Trimming at V came to 5 bases and at J to 2 bases, leaving 14 bases not matched to a gene. This CDR3 has 19 amino acids. The CDR3 bases are TGTGCCAGCAGCCACCGGACAGGGACGGGTCAGGCTGGGGCCAACGTCCTGACTTTC. This encodes CASSHRTGTGQAGANVLTF.

The rearrangement joins TRBV29-1 to TRBJ2-7; possible D gene TRBD2, 6 bases. The V gene's germline CDR1 is SQVTM and CDR2 ANQGSEA. The V gene lost 7 bases and the J gene lost 5 bases, with 24 bases spanning the gap. The CDR3 runs to 15 residues. CDR3 amino acids: CSAGGGPKKTDEQYF. The CDR3 DNA sequence: TGCAGCGCCGGAGGAGGGCCCAAAAAGACGGACGAGCAGTACTTC.

In this sample, this clone turned up a few times. This chain uses TRBV29-1 with TRBJ2-2; no firm D call. V gave up 7 bases and J gave up 5 bases, with 17 bases separating them. The germline CDR1 and CDR2 sequences are SQVTM and ANQGSEA. The length of the CDR3 is 14 residues. CDR3 sequence reads: CSATGQFSTGELFF. CDR3 in DNA: TGCAGCGCCACTGGGCAGTTCTCGACCGGGGAGCTGTTTTTT.

The rearrangement uses TRBV11-2 and TRBJ2-7; 12 bases line up with TRBD2. This CDR3 is built from 17 residues. Looked up from germline, CDR1 is SGHAT and CDR2 is FQNNGV. Trimming at V came to 1 base and at J to 6 bases, leaving 10 bases not matched to a gene. The CDR3 coding sequence is TGTGCCAGCAGCTTAGGACCAACCCTAGCGGGGGGGTTCGAGCAGTACTTC. It is translated as CASSLGPTLAGGFEQYF.

This clone was recorded a few times. The gene calls are TRBV29-1 and TRBJ1-2, with D tentatively TRBD1 (6 bases). V lost 4 bases to trimming and J lost 8 bases, with 11 bases between them. The CDR3 loop spans 11 amino acids. The germline gives CDR1 SQVTM, CDR2 ANQGSEA. DNA of the CDR3: TGCAGCGTTGCCGACGGACAGGGCTACACCTTC. The encoded protein is CSVADGQGYTF.

The chain recombines TRBV25-1 with TRBJ1-3; D is unresolved. The CDR3 contains 14 residues. Germline loops: CDR1 MGHDK, CDR2 SYGVNS. V dropped 5 bases and J dropped 2 bases, with 10 bases sitting between them. For the CDR3, the DNA is TGTGCCAGCAGTACCCCCGGGACTGGAAACACCATATATTTT. Translated: CASSTPGTGNTIYF. Based on the CDR3 plus reference TRBV25-1 and TRBJ1-3, the full variable domain is EADIYQTPRYLVIGTGKKITLECSQTMGHDKMYWYQQDPGMELHLIHYSYGVNSTEKGDLSSESTVSRIRTEHFPLTLESARPSHTSQYLCASSTPGTGNTIYFGEGSWLTVV.

The chain carries TRBV6-1 and TRBJ1-1; D is unresolved. Germline loops: CDR1 MNHNS, CDR2 SASEGT. CDR3 length: 18 amino acids. The V end lost 0 bases, the J end lost 0 bases, and 17 bases lay between the germline ends. The CDR3, as DNA: TGTGCCAGCAGTGAAGCGTCGGGCCGGAGGGCCATGAACACTGAAGCTTTCTTT. As protein: CASSEASGRRAMNTEAFF.

The V and J genes are TRBV25-1 and TRBJ2-2; the D gene is possibly TRBD1 (6 bases). Germline V CDR1 and CDR2: MGHDK, SYGVNS. V gave up 8 bases and J gave up 1 base, with 11 bases separating them. The CDR3 spans 14 residues. The CDR3 DNA reads as TGTGCCAGCCGCTGGACAGAGAACACCGGGGAGCTGTTTTTT. This codes for CASRWTENTGELFF.

The chain couples TRBV7-2 to TRBJ2-7; 8 bases are shared with TRBD1. The trim removed 2 bases at V and 7 bases at J, leaving 4 bases unmatched. Per the germline V gene, CDR1 is SGHTA and CDR2 is FQGNSA. The CDR3 totals 13 residues. The CDR3 is CASSLQGASEQYF. CDR3 coding DNA: TGTGCCAGCAGCTTACAGGGGGCAAGTGAGCAGTACTTC.

The rearrangement uses TRBV6-5 and TRBJ1-4, with D tentatively TRBD1 (6 bases). The CDR3 runs to 16 residues. Trimming shortened V by 1 base and J by 1 base, and 10 bases separated the two germline ends. CDR1 and CDR2 (germline): MNHEY, SVGAGI. The CDR3 coding sequence is TGTGCCAGCAGTTACTGGGGGCGCGGAACTAATGAAAAACTGTTTTTT. Its protein product is CASSYWGRGTNEKLFF.

This clone occurred a few times. The chain is built from TRBV7-9 and TRBJ2-5; weak D call: TRBD1 (5 bases). Trimming shortened V by 0 bases and J by 3 bases, and 8 bases separated the two germline ends. The CDR3 has 14 residues. Germline V CDR1 and CDR2: SEHNR, FQNEAQ (reference sequence). CDR3 protein: CASSLALGEETQYF. As DNA, the CDR3 is TGTGCCAGCAGCTTAGCGTTAGGGGAAGAGACCCAGTACTTC. Drawing the rest from reference TRBV7-9 and TRBJ2-5, the complete variable domain is DTGVSQNPRHKITKRGQNVTFRCDPISEHNRLYWYRQTLGQGPEFLTYFQNEAQLEKSRLLSDRFSAERPKGSFSTLEIQRTEQGDSAMYLCASSLALGEETQYFGPGTRLLVL.

The chain uses TRBV27 and TRBJ2-5; D remains unclear. The CDR3 has 13 amino acids. Looked up from germline, CDR1 is MNHEY and CDR2 is SMNVEV (reference sequence). Trimming stripped 3 bases from V and 5 bases from J, with 10 bases between. Here the CDR3 reads CASSFSHPETQYF. Here the CDR3 DNA reads TGTGCCAGCAGTTTCTCCCACCCGGAGACCCAGTACTTC.

J is TRBJ2-5 and V is TRBV7-9, with TRBD2 as a possible D gene (6 bases). Trimming cost V 4 bases and J 5 bases, with 17 bases left between them. Germline V gives CDR1 SEHNR, CDR2 FQNEAQ (reference sequence). The CDR3 extends over 15 amino acids. CDR3 nucleotide sequence: TGTGCCAGCAGCTCCGGGACTGGGACTGGGGAGACCCAGTACTTC. This codes for CASSSGTGTGETQYF.

The V call is TRBV30, the J call TRBJ1-5, with 9 nucleotides matching TRBD1. The CDR3 has 14 residues. Germline CDR1 and CDR2: GTSNPN and SVGIG (reference sequence). V shed 5 bases, J shed 5 bases, and the junction held 7 bases outside the gene matches. The CDR3 DNA reads TGTGCCTGGTGTCCAGGGACAGGGCATCAGCCCCAGCATTTT. Its protein product is CAWCPGTGHQPQHF.

The chain is built from TRBV6-1 and TRBJ2-6, with D tentatively TRBD1 (6 bases). There are 15 residues in the CDR3. In germline, CDR1 is MNHNS, CDR2 SASEGT. V was pared by 1 base and J by 2 bases, with 6 bases between. The CDR3 protein is CASSEEGAGANVLTF. DNA of the CDR3: TGTGCCAGCAGTGAAGAGGGGGCTGGGGCCAACGTCCTGACTTTC.

V is TRBV19 and J is TRBJ2-7; D could derive from TRBD1 or TRBD2 (5 bases each). Germline V gene data show CDR1 as LNHDA and CDR2 as SQIVND (reference sequence). V lost 5 bases to trimming and J lost 3 bases, with 11 bases between them. The length of the CDR3 is 13 residues. The chain's CDR3 is CASSARDGYEQYF. As DNA, the CDR3 is TGTGCCAGTAGTGCCCGGGACGGCTACGAGCAGTACTTC.

The V and J genes are TRBV29-1 and TRBJ1-4; D remains ambiguous. V lost 4 bases and J 2 bases, leaving 11 bases between the germline ends. The V gene's germline CDR1 is SQVTM and CDR2 ANQGSEA. This CDR3 region has 14 residues. CDR3 protein: CSVAPMETNEKLFF. The CDR3 nucleotides read TGCAGCGTTGCTCCGATGGAGACTAATGAAAAACTGTTTTTT.

This clone was detected ten times or more. The V and J genes are TRBV5-4 and TRBJ2-7; a possible D gene is TRBD2 (6 bases). Germline CDR1 reads SGHNT; CDR2 reads YYREEE (reference sequence). Deletions cut 4 bases from V and 2 bases from J, with 13 bases between. The CDR3 contains 14 residues. The CDR3 is CASSTGDVAYEQYF. The CDR3, as DNA: TGTGCCAGCAGCACGGGGGACGTAGCCTACGAGCAGTACTTC.

This clone was seen only a few times. The chain is built from TRBV5-6 and TRBJ2-2; D is undetermined. The V end was cut by 0 bases, the J end by 7 bases, with 4 bases between. This CDR3 region has 12 residues. Germline V CDR1 and CDR2: SGHDT, YYEEEE. CDR3: CASSLAGGELFF. In DNA, the CDR3 is TGTGCCAGCAGCTTGGCCGGCGGGGAGCTGTTTTTT.

This clone was seen only a few times. The rearrangement uses TRBV7-2 and TRBJ2-1, with a weak D call TRBD2 (5 bases). The V and J ends lost 7 bases and 6 bases respectively, with 13 bases between them. Germline V gene sequence: CDR1 SGHTA, CDR2 FQGNSA. The CDR3 loop spans 13 amino acids. CDR3 nucleotide sequence: TGTGCCAGCATCCGGACTGGGCTCAATGAGCAGTTCTTC. Protein sequence: CASIRTGLNEQFF.